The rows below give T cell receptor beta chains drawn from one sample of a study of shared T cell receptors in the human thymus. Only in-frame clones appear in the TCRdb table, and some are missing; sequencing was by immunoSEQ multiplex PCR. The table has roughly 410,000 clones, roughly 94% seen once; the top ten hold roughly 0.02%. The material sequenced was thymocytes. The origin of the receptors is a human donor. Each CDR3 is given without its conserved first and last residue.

cdr3_aa: ASSRQGSRTDTQY
v_call: TRBV10-1
j_call: TRBJ2-3

cdr3_aa: ASSEGETGQPQH
v_call: TRBV2
j_call: TRBJ1-5

cdr3_aa: ASSIVWGVGNQPQH
v_call: TRBV19
j_call: TRBJ1-5

cdr3_aa: ASSPWRTASGNTIY
v_call: TRBV10-2
j_call: TRBJ1-3

cdr3_aa: ASTSGRAYEQY
v_call: TRBV6-6
j_call: TRBJ2-7

cdr3_aa: SVEDYREGNTIY
v_call: TRBV29-1
j_call: TRBJ1-3

cdr3_aa: ASSAPSGRTDTQY
v_call: TRBV9
j_call: TRBJ2-3

cdr3_aa: ASSPQAEPYEQY
v_call: TRBV19
j_call: TRBJ2-7

cdr3_aa: ASSRNTGGKDYGYT
v_call: TRBV18
j_call: TRBJ1-2

cdr3_aa: ASSPREGGNTEAF
v_call: TRBV18
j_call: TRBJ1-1

cdr3_aa: ASSFTGGGYEQY
v_call: TRBV28
j_call: TRBJ2-7

cdr3_aa: ASSLGRRGWTEAF
v_call: TRBV7-2
j_call: TRBJ1-1

cdr3_aa: ASREWRDTVAGSQETQY
v_call: TRBV28
j_call: TRBJ2-5

cdr3_aa: ASSSTRDRKYGYT
v_call: TRBV5-5
j_call: TRBJ1-2

cdr3_aa: ASRPAGTGNQETQY
v_call: TRBV5-6
j_call: TRBJ2-5

cdr3_aa: ASSQGTRTRTYEQY
v_call: TRBV4-2
j_call: TRBJ2-7

cdr3_aa: ASSLSGFTEAF
v_call: TRBV27
j_call: TRBJ1-1

cdr3_aa: ASSGLAGGNSYEQY
v_call: TRBV10-1
j_call: TRBJ2-7

cdr3_aa: ASSPPGFQTEAF
v_call: TRBV28
j_call: TRBJ1-1

cdr3_aa: SAGDTYGYT
v_call: TRBV20-1
j_call: TRBJ1-2

cdr3_aa: ASSENGLAGSFQETQY
v_call: TRBV25-1
j_call: TRBJ2-5

cdr3_aa: ASSLNRDATEAF
v_call: TRBV7-7
j_call: TRBJ1-1